The rows below give T cell receptor beta chains drawn from one sample of a study of T cell changes during pregnancy in multiple sclerosis. Using immunoSEQ multiplex PCR, the repertoire was profiled, and TCRdb retains in-frame clones only, with some absent. This table has about 59,000 clones, about 90% appearing once. The specimen was peripheral blood, collected in the third trimester of pregnancy. The receptors shown here come from a female donor in good health, enrolled as a control in a pregnancy study. CDR3s include the opening cysteine and the closing phenylalanine or tryptophan. Each record gives: J gene, V gene, D gene, clone size, CDR3 protein, CDR3 DNA. A D gene is named only where the DNA matches it firmly. A clone size is listed for some rows: how often the clone was seen (once, few, many), or a class if it is expanded.

j_gene: TRBJ2-3; v_gene: TRBV5-1; d_gene: TRBD2; abundance: .; CDR3aa: CASSLPPSGGPLGDTQYF; CDR3nt: TGCGCCAGCAGCCTGCCCCCCAGCGGGGGGCCCTTAGGAGATACGCAGTATTTT
j_gene: TRBJ2-3; v_gene: TRBV10-2; d_gene: TRBD2; abundance: .; CDR3aa: CASSELTSGDTQYF; CDR3nt: TGCGCCAGCAGTGAGTTAACTAGCGGTGATACGCAGTATTTT
j_gene: TRBJ2-1; v_gene: TRBV11-3; d_gene: TRBD2; abundance: .; CDR3aa: CASSLGLAGSYNEQFF; CDR3nt: TGTGCCAGCAGCCTCGGACTAGCGGGGTCCTACAATGAGCAGTTCTTC
j_gene: TRBJ1-1; v_gene: TRBV29-1; d_gene: TRBD1; abundance: .; CDR3aa: CSVPRGLGTEAFF; CDR3nt: TGCAGCGTTCCCAGGGGGCTCGGGACTGAAGCTTTCTTT
j_gene: TRBJ2-1; v_gene: TRBV1; d_gene: .; abundance: .; CDR3aa: CTSSQDIGRENEQFF; CDR3nt: TGCACCAGCAGCCAAGATATCGGTCGGGAGAATGAGCAGTTCTTC
j_gene: TRBJ2-2; v_gene: TRBV5-1; d_gene: TRBD1; abundance: .; CDR3aa: CASSLAPDRGHGGELFF; CDR3nt: TGCGCCAGCAGCTTGGCTCCGGACAGGGGGCATGGCGGGGAGCTGTTTTTT
j_gene: TRBJ2-7; v_gene: TRBV11-2; d_gene: .; abundance: .; CDR3aa: CASSLGHSYEQYF; CDR3nt: TGTGCCAGCAGCTTAGGGCACTCCTACGAGCAGTACTTC
j_gene: TRBJ2-3; v_gene: TRBV9; d_gene: .; abundance: .; CDR3aa: CASSMGLDTQYF; CDR3nt: TGTGCCAGCAGCATGGGACTAGATACGCAGTATTTT
j_gene: TRBJ1-2; v_gene: TRBV7-3; d_gene: .; abundance: .; CDR3aa: CASSLLDGYTF; CDR3nt: TGTGCCAGCAGCTTACTCGATGGCTACACCTTC
j_gene: TRBJ1-1; v_gene: TRBV4-2; d_gene: TRBD1; abundance: .; CDR3aa: CASSPLLRRDSNTEAFF; CDR3nt: TGTGCCAGCAGCCCTCTTCTCCGAAGGGACAGCAACACTGAAGCTTTCTTT
j_gene: TRBJ1-3; v_gene: TRBV21-1; d_gene: .; abundance: .; CDR3aa: CASSKRGSDRSVNSSGNTIYF; CDR3nt: TGTGCCAGCAGCAAAAGGGGCAGCGACAGATCTGTAAATTCCTCTGGAAACACCATATATTTT
j_gene: TRBJ1-1; v_gene: TRBV7-3; d_gene: TRBD1; abundance: .; CDR3aa: CASSLRGSYDEAFF; CDR3nt: TGTGCCAGCAGCCTCAGGGGGAGTTACGATGAAGCTTTCTTT
j_gene: TRBJ2-2; v_gene: TRBV6-4; d_gene: TRBD2; abundance: .; CDR3aa: CAGSSGLTGELFF; CDR3nt: TGTGCCGGCTCTAGCGGTTTAACCGGGGAGCTGTTTTTT
j_gene: TRBJ1-5; v_gene: TRBV27; d_gene: .; abundance: .; CDR3aa: CASSPGSGRNQPQHF; CDR3nt: TGTGCCAGCAGCCCCGGGTCGGGGAGGAATCAGCCCCAGCATTTT
j_gene: TRBJ2-1; v_gene: TRBV7-2; d_gene: TRBD2; abundance: .; CDR3aa: CASSLAAGGPLEQFF; CDR3nt: TGTGCCAGCAGCTTAGCAGCGGGAGGGCCCCTCGAGCAGTTCTTC
j_gene: TRBJ2-7; v_gene: TRBV9; d_gene: TRBD2; abundance: once; CDR3aa: CASSVAGTPSGEQYF; CDR3nt: TGTGCCAGCAGCGTAGCTGGTACCCCTAGCGGCGAGCAGTACTTC
j_gene: TRBJ2-1; v_gene: TRBV19; d_gene: .; abundance: .; CDR3aa: CASSVFSYEQFF; CDR3nt: TGTGCCAGTAGTGTATTTAGCTATGAGCAGTTCTTC
j_gene: TRBJ2-1; v_gene: TRBV27; d_gene: TRBD2; abundance: .; CDR3aa: CASNTGLANEQFF; CDR3nt: TGTGCCAGCAACACGGGACTAGCAAATGAGCAGTTCTTC
j_gene: TRBJ1-1; v_gene: TRBV7-9; d_gene: .; abundance: .; CDR3aa: CASSFGSGEAFF; CDR3nt: TGTGCCAGCAGCTTCGGGTCGGGGGAAGCTTTCTTT
j_gene: TRBJ2-7; v_gene: TRBV29-1; d_gene: .; abundance: .; CDR3aa: CSVADSWSSYEQYF; CDR3nt: TGCAGCGTAGCGGACAGTTGGAGCTCCTACGAGCAGTACTTC
j_gene: TRBJ2-6; v_gene: TRBV11-2; d_gene: .; abundance: .; CDR3aa: CASVLESSGANVLTF; CDR3nt: TGTGCCAGCGTCCTGGAGAGCTCTGGGGCCAACGTCCTGACTTTC
j_gene: TRBJ1-2; v_gene: TRBV19; d_gene: .; abundance: .; CDR3aa: CASSIVQGGSYGYTF; CDR3nt: TGTGCCAGTAGTATAGTTCAGGGAGGAAGCTATGGCTACACCTTC
j_gene: TRBJ2-3; v_gene: TRBV11-2; d_gene: .; abundance: .; CDR3aa: CASSPREMGTDTQYF; CDR3nt: TGTGCCAGCAGCCCGAGGGAAATGGGCACAGATACGCAGTATTTT
j_gene: TRBJ1-1; v_gene: TRBV10-3; d_gene: TRBD1; abundance: .; CDR3aa: CATGQGDYTEAFF; CDR3nt: TGTGCCACGGGACAGGGAGATTACACTGAAGCTTTCTTT
j_gene: TRBJ1-4; v_gene: TRBV13; d_gene: .; abundance: .; CDR3aa: CASSLREGYNEKLFF; CDR3nt: TGTGCCAGCAGCTTAAGAGAGGGATATAATGAAAAACTGTTTTTT
j_gene: TRBJ2-2; v_gene: TRBV10-3; d_gene: TRBD1; abundance: .; CDR3aa: CAISEGTGANTGELFF; CDR3nt: TGTGCCATCAGTGAGGGGACAGGGGCGAACACCGGGGAGCTGTTTTTT
j_gene: TRBJ2-5; v_gene: TRBV4-1; d_gene: TRBD2; abundance: .; CDR3aa: CASSQDRAGGRGETQYF; CDR3nt: TGCGCCAGCAGCCAAGATCGAGCGGGAGGTCGGGGGGAGACCCAGTACTTC
j_gene: TRBJ1-5; v_gene: TRBV18; d_gene: .; abundance: .; CDR3aa: CASSGGFRQPQHF; CDR3nt: TGTGCCAGCTCAGGGGGCTTTAGACAGCCCCAGCATTTT
j_gene: TRBJ1-1; v_gene: TRBV6-5; d_gene: .; abundance: .; CDR3aa: CASTPGGVNTEAFF; CDR3nt: TGTGCCAGCACCCCCGGAGGGGTAAACACTGAAGCTTTCTTT
j_gene: TRBJ2-7; v_gene: TRBV7-2; d_gene: .; abundance: .; CDR3aa: CASSFEGPDEQYF; CDR3nt: TGTGCCAGCAGCTTCGAGGGTCCGGACGAGCAGTACTTC
j_gene: TRBJ2-2; v_gene: TRBV5-1; d_gene: TRBD2; abundance: once; CDR3aa: CASSSWTSGNTGELFF; CDR3nt: TGCGCCAGCAGCTCGTGGACTAGCGGAAACACCGGGGAGCTGTTTTTT
j_gene: TRBJ2-1; v_gene: TRBV7-9; d_gene: TRBD1; abundance: few; CDR3aa: CASSLPGGSYNEQFF; CDR3nt: TGTGCCAGCAGCTTACCAGGGGGCTCCTACAATGAGCAGTTCTTC
j_gene: TRBJ2-7; v_gene: TRBV6-1; d_gene: .; abundance: .; CDR3aa: CASSEKLQGYEQYF; CDR3nt: TGTGCCAGCAGTGAAAAGTTACAGGGCTACGAGCAGTACTTC
j_gene: TRBJ2-2; v_gene: TRBV2; d_gene: .; abundance: .; CDR3aa: CASSPNLGGTGELFF; CDR3nt: TGTGCCAGCAGTCCCAACTTGGGGGGAACCGGGGAGCTGTTTTTT
j_gene: TRBJ1-3; v_gene: TRBV18; d_gene: .; abundance: .; CDR3aa: CASSSQGSGNTIYF; CDR3nt: TGTGCCAGCTCAAGCCAGGGATCGGGAAACACCATATATTTT